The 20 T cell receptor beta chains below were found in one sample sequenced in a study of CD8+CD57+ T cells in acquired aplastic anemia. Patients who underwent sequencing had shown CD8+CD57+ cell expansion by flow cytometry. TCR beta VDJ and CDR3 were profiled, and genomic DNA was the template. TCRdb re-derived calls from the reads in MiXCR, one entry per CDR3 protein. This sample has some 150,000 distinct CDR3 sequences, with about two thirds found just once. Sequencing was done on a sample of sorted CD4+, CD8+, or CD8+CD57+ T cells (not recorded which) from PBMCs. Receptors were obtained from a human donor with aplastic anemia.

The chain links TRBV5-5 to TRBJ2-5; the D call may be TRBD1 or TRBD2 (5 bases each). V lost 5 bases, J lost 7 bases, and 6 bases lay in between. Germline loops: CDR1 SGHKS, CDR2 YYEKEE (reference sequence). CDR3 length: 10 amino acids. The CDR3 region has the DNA TGTGCCAGCAGGGGGGTGACCCAGTACTTC. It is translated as CASRGVTQYF. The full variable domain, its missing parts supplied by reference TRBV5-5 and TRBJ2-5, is DAGVTQSPTHLIKTRGQQVTLRCSPISGHKSVSWYQQVLGQGPQFIFQYYEKEERGRGNFPDRFSARQFPNYSSELNVNALLLGDSALYLCASRGVTQYFGPGTRLLVL.

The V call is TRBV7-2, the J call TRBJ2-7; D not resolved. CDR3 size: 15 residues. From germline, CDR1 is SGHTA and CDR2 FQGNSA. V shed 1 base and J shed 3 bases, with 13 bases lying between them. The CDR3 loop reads CASSLDGRYYYEQYF. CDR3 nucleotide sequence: TGTGCCAGCAGCTTAGACGGGCGCTACTACTACGAGCAGTACTTC. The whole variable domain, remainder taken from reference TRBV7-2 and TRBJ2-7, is GAGVSQSPSNKVTEKGKDVELRCDPISGHTALYWYRQSLGQGLEFLIYFQGNSAPDKSGLPSDRFSAERTGGSVSTLTIQRTQQEDSAVYLCASSLDGRYYYEQYFGPGTRLTVT.

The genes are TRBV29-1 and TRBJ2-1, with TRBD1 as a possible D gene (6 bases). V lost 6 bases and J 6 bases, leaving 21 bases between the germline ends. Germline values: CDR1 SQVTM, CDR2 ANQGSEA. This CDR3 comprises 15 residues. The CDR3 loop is CSVGAVAQVVNEQFF. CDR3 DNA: TGCAGCGTGGGGGCGGTAGCCCAGGTGGTCAATGAGCAGTTCTTC.

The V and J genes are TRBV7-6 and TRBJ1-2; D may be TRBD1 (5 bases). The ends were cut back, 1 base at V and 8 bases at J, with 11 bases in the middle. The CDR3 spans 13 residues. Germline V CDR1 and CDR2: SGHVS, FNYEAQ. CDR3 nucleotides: TGTGCCAGCAGCTTAGACGGGGGGGACGGCTACACCTTC. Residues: CASSLDGGDGYTF.

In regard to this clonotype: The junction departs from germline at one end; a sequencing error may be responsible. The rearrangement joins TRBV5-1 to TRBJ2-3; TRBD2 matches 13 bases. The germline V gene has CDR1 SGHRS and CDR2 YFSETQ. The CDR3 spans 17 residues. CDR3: CASSDLTSGGRTDTQYF. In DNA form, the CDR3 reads TGTGCCAGCAGCGACTTGACTAGCGGGGGGCGCACAGATACGCAGTATTTT.

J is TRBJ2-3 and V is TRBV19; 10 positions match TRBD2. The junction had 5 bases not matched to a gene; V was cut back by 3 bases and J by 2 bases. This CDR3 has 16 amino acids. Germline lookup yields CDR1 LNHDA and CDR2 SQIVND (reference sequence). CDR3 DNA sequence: TGTGCCAGTAGTATCGTCGGGACTAGCGCCACAGATACGCAGTATTTT. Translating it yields CASSIVGTSATDTQYF.

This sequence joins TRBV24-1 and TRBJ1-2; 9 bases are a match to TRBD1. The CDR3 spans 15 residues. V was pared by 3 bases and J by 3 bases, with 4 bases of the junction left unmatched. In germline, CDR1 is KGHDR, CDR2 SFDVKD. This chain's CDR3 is CATSDPRTGDYGYTF. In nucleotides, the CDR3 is TGTGCCACCAGTGATCCAAGGACAGGGGACTATGGCTACACCTTC.

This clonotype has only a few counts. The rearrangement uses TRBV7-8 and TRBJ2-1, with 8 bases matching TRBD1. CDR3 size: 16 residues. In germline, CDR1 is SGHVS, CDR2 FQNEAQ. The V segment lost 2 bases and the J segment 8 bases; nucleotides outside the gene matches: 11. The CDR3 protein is CASSLRRTGTPDEQFF. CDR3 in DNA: TGTGCCAGCAGCTTAAGGAGGACAGGGACTCCGGATGAGCAGTTCTTC.

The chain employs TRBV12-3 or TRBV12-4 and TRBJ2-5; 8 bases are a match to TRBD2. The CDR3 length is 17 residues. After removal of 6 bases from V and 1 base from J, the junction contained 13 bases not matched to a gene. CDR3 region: CASSLDYGGGPQETQYF. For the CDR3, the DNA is TGTGCCAGCAGCCTAGACTACGGGGGGGGGCCCCAAGAGACCCAGTACTTC.

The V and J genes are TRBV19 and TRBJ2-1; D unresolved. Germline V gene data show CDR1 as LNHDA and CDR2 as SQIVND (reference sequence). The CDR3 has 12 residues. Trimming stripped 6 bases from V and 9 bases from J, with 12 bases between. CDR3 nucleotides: TGTGCCAGTAGACAGATTCCCAGTGAGCAGTTCTTC. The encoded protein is CASRQIPSEQFF.

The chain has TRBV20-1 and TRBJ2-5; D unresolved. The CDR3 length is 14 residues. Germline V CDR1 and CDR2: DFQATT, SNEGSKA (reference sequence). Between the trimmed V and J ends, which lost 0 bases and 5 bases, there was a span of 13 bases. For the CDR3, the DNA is TGCAGTGCTAGAGATGAGATAGCTCACGAGACCCAGTACTTC. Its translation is CSARDEIAHETQYF.

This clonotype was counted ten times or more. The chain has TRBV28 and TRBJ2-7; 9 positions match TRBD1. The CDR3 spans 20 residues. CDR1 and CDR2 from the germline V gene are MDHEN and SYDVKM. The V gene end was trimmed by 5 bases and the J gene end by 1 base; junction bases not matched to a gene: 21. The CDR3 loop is CASSPIGTGRLARPSYEQYF. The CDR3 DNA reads TGTGCCAGCAGTCCAATCGGGACAGGGAGATTAGCGCGCCCGTCCTACGAGCAGTACTTC.

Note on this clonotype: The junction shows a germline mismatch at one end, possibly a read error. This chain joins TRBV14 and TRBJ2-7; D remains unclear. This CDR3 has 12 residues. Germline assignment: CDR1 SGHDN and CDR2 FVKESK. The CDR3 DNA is TGTGCCAGCAGCCAAGATTGGAGTTTATATAACTTC. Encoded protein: CASSQDWSLYNF.

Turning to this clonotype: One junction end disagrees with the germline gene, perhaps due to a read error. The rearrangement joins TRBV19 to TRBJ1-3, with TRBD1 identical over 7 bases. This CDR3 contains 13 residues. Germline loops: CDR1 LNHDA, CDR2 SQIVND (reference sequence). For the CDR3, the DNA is TGTGCCAGTAGTTCTCCGGGACAGAACACTGAAGCTTTT. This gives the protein CASSSPGQNTEAF.

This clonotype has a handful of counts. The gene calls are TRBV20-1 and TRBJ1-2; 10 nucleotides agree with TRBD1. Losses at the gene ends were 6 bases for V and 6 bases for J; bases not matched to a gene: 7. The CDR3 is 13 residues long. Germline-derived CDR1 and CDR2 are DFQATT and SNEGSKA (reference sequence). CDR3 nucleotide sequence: TGCAGTGCGGTTCGACAGGGGGCGCATGGCTACACCTTC. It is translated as CSAVRQGAHGYTF.

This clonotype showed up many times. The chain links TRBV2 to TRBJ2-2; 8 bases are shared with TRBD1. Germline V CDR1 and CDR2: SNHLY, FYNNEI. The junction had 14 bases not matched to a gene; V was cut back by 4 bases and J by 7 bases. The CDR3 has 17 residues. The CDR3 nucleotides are TGTGCCAGCAGTGGACTACGGACAGGGAGCTACGGCGGGGAGCTGTTTTTT. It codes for CASSGLRTGSYGGELFF.

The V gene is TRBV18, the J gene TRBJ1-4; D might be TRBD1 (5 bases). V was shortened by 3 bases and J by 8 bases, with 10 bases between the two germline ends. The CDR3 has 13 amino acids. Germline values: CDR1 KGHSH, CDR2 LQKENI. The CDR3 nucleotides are TGTGCCAGCTCACCGGGGAGACAGGAAAAACTGTTTTTT. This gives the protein CASSPGRQEKLFF. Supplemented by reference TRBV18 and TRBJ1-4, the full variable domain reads NAGVMQNPRHLVRRRGQEARLRCSPMKGHSHVYWYRQLPEEGLKFMVYLQKENIIDESGMPKERFSAEFPKEGPSILRIQQVVRGDSAAYFCASSPGRQEKLFFGSGTQLSVL.

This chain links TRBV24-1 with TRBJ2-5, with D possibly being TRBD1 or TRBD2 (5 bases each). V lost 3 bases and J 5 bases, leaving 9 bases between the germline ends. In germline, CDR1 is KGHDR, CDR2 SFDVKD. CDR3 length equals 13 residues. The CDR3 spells CATSDGTEETQYF. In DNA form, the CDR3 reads TGTGCCACCAGTGATGGGACCGAGGAGACCCAGTACTTC.

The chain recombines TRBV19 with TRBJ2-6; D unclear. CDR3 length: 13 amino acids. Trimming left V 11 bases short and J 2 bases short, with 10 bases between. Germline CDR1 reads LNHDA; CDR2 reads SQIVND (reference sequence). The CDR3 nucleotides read TGTGCCTCGTCGGTTACTGGGGCCAACGTCCTGACTTTC. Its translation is CASSVTGANVLTF.

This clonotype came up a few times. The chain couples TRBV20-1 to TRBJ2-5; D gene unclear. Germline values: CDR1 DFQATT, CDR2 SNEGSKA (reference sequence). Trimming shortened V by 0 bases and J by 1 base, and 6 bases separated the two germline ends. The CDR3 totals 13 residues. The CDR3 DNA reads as TGCAGTGCTAGAGATCAGCCCCAAGAGACCCAGTACTTC. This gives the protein CSARDQPQETQYF.